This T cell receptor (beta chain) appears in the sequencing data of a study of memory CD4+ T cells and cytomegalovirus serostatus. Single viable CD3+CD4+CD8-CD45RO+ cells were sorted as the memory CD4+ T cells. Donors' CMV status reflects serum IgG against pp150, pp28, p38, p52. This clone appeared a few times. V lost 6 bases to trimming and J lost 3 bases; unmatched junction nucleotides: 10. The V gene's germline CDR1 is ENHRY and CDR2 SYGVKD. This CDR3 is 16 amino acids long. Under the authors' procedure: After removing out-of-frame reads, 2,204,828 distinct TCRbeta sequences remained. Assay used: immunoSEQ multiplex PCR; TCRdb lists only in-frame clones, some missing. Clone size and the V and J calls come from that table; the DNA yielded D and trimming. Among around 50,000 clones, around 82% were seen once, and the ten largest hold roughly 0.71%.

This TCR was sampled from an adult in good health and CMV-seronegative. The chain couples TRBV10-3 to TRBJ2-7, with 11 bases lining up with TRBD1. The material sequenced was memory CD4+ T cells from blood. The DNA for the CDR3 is TGTGCCATCAGCGGGGGTGGACAGGGGGCGAACTACGAGCAGTACTTC. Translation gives CAISGGGQGANYEQYF.